This record concerns one TCR beta chain sequence. What it recognizes is unknown. TCRbeta libraries were built with three rounds of nested PCR, modified from ARM-PCR. In TCRdb, the multiplex PCR reads were re-called with MiXCR into one record per CDR3 protein. The sample consists of 100,000 to 150,000 distinct CDR3 sequences, 66% of them appearing once. The sample comes from a study of tumor and adjacent non-tumor tissue in lung cancer. Study background: There were 12 adenocarcinoma, 2 squamous cell carcinoma and 1 small cell lung cancer cases. The study's findings and limits: Compared with tumor, normal lung showed significantly lower TCR diversity. Higher tumor TCR diversity was associated with shorter survival.

No cell sorting was done before RNA was extracted from the tissue. The length of the CDR3 is 15 residues. Trimming shortened V by 7 bases and J by 0 bases, and 14 bases separated the two germline ends. Germline V lookup: CDR1 MNHEY, CDR2 SVGEGT. The sequencing sample was made of lung tumor tissue. This receptor was obtained from a man younger than 45 with non-small cell lung cancer. The J gene is TRBJ2-3, the V gene TRBV6-2 or TRBV6-3; D is perhaps TRBD2 (6 bases). CDR3 nucleotide sequence: TGTGCCAGCACCTCCGGGACTGAAAGCACAGATACGCAGTATTTT. Translating it yields CASTSGTESTDTQYF.